Below, one TCR beta chain is given with its context. These data belong to a study of blood T cell repertoires in COVID-19. Across the whole study: Acute and convalescent COVID-19 specimens originated in the United States, Italy and Spain. In each case, the material was cDNA or gDNA derived from T cells, B-cell-depleted T cells, or PBMCs.

Generated by immunoSEQ multiplex PCR, the TCRdb table keeps only in-frame clones and is missing some. Counted here are around 300,000 clones, approximately 88% occurring once; the ten biggest clones make up about 5%. Participants came from about 23 US areas, aged about 18 to 95 years. CDR1 and CDR2 (germline): ENHRY, SYGVKD. V dropped 10 bases and J dropped 5 bases, with 8 bases sitting between them. The length of the CDR3 is 11 residues. This chain links TRBV10-3 with TRBJ2-2; the D gene is possibly TRBD2 (5 bases). This TCR derives from a man aged 30 to 39 who had recovered from COVID-19. Sequenced: PBMCs or T cells enriched from blood (not recorded which). The CDR3: CATLGTGELFF. The CDR3, as DNA: TGTGCCACACTAGGAACCGGGGAGCTGTTTTTT.